The 8 T cell receptor beta chains in this list originate from one sample, sequenced in a study of CD8 T cells in Susac syndrome. Roughly 0.5 to 1 ug RNA was reverse transcribed with random hexamers. One entry per CDR3 protein, called by TCRdb with MiXCR from the immunoSEQ multiplex PCR reads. The sample gives approximately 68,000 distinct CDR3 sequences, around 96% of which show up once; 0.35% to 0.5% is in the top ten. Specimen: CD8+ T cells from PBMCs. The receptors come from a human donor with multiple sclerosis.

The chain has TRBV7-9 and TRBJ1-1; D not resolved. This CDR3 spans 15 amino acids. CDR1 and CDR2 from the germline V gene are SEHNR and FQNEAQ (reference sequence). Deletions cut 4 bases from V and 2 bases from J, with 14 bases between. CDR3 DNA: TGTGCCAGCAGCTCACCCGAACGTTTAAACACTGAAGCTTTCTTT. Protein: CASSSPERLNTEAFF. Full variable domain (rest looked up from reference TRBV7-9 and TRBJ1-1): DTGVSQNPRHKITKRGQNVTFRCDPISEHNRLYWYRQTLGQGPEFLTYFQNEAQLEKSRLLSDRFSAERPKGSFSTLEIQRTEQGDSAMYLCASSSPERLNTEAFFGQGTRLTVV.

The chain recombines TRBV4-1 with TRBJ2-2; 11 nucleotides align to TRBD2. This CDR3 has 18 residues. The J segment lost 7 bases and the V segment lost 2 bases, leaving 12 bases of the junction unmatched. Germline V lookup: CDR1 MGHRA, CDR2 YSYEKL. The CDR3 loop is CASSQRDIAGGQDGELFF. CDR3 sequence (DNA): TGCGCCAGCAGCCAACGGGACATAGCGGGGGGGCAAGACGGGGAGCTGTTTTTT.

The V call is TRBV12-3 or TRBV12-4, the J call TRBJ2-7, with 7 nucleotides matching TRBD1. V dropped 4 bases and J dropped 3; count of bases not matched to a gene: 6. This CDR3 has 14 amino acids. The CDR3 spells CASSYTGDGYEQYF. As DNA, the CDR3 is TGTGCCAGCAGTTACACAGGGGACGGCTACGAGCAGTACTTC.

The chain employs TRBV5-1 and TRBJ1-1; 7 nucleotides match TRBD1. The CDR3 runs 14 residues. The ends lost 0 bases at V and 5 bases at J; junction bases unmatched: 4. From germline, CDR1 is SGHRS and CDR2 YFSETQ. CDR3 nucleotides: TGCGCCAGCAGCTTGGCCAGGGGGGGAACTGAAGCTTTCTTT. Translating gives CASSLARGGTEAFF. Full variable domain (missing parts from reference TRBV5-1 and TRBJ1-1): KAGVTQTPRYLIKTRGQQVTLSCSPISGHRSVSWYQQTPGQGLQFLFEYFSETQRNKGNFPGRFSGRQFSNSRSEMNVSTLELGDSALYLCASSLARGGTEAFFGQGTRLTVV.

The chain employs TRBV30 and TRBJ1-1; D is uncertain. Trimming cost V 8 bases and J 0 bases, with 13 bases left between them. Germline CDR1 is GTSNPN and CDR2 is SVGIG (reference sequence). This CDR3 spans 13 amino acids. DNA of the CDR3: TGTGCCCTCCCGGGCGCAATGAACACTGAAGCTTTCTTT. This encodes CALPGAMNTEAFF.

The V gene is TRBV29-1, the J gene TRBJ1-2; D is possibly TRBD1 (5 bases). V was pared by 0 bases and J by 3 bases, with 8 bases between. The CDR3 is made up of 13 amino acids. From germline, CDR1 is SQVTM and CDR2 ANQGSEA. DNA of the CDR3: TGCAGCGTTGAAGAAGACAGAGACTATGGCTACACCTTC. As protein: CSVEEDRDYGYTF.

The chain combines TRBV10-3 with TRBJ2-3; D is undetermined. The CDR3 is 13 amino acids. Germline values: CDR1 ENHRY, CDR2 SYGVKD. Trimming took off 10 bases at V and 1 base at J, with 12 bases between the two ends. The CDR3 DNA is TGTGCCACCAGGCCCTCTGGCACAGATACGCAGTATTTT. Its protein product is CATRPSGTDTQYF.

The DNA for the CDR3 is TGTGCCAGCAGTTTCGGACTCTCCGGAGGCTATGGCTACACCTTC. Its translation: CASSFGLSGGYGYTF. This chain joins TRBV27 and TRBJ1-2; no clear D. The CDR3 extends over 15 amino acids. Trimming removed 3 bases at V and 4 bases at J, with 15 bases between. Germline assignment: CDR1 MNHEY and CDR2 SMNVEV (reference sequence).